Following are 27 T cell receptor beta chains from one sample sequenced in a study of T cells in tuberculosis. Clones were sequenced by immunoSEQ multiplex PCR, and TCRdb holds only the in-frame ones, with some missing. The data show nearly 60,000 clones, 88% seen once. Thawed, overnight-rested PBMC were stained with GMM-loaded CD1B tetramer, viability dye and anti-CD3, then sorted. C32 glucose monomycolate from Rhodococcus equi was loaded onto the CD1B tetramers. Sequenced: CD1b-GMM tetramer-negative cells sorted from PBMCs. The receptors derive from an adult woman with latent tuberculosis.

V is TRBV28 and J is TRBJ2-5, with D tentatively TRBD1 (6 bases). This CDR3 is 14 amino acids long. V gave up 3 bases and J gave up 9 bases, with 17 bases separating them. Germline CDR1 is MDHEN and CDR2 is SYDVKM. CDR3 residues: CASSFLGARVAQYF. In DNA form, the CDR3 reads TGTGCCAGCAGTTTCTTGGGGGCTAGGGTGGCCCAGTACTTC.

J is TRBJ2-5 and V is TRBV21-1; the D call of TRBD2 is as the table states it, not checked on the DNA. TRBV21-1 is termed a pseudogene. The CDR3 loop spans 15 amino acids. CDR3 loop: CASSKDGRRGETQYF. CDR3 in DNA: TGTGCCAGCAGCAAAGATGGTCGAAGAGGAGAGACCCAGTACTTC.

The V and J genes are TRBV15 and TRBJ1-1; D not certain. Germline CDR1 LNHNV, CDR2 YYDKDF (reference sequence). Trimming removed 5 bases at V and 1 base at J, with 8 bases between. The CDR3 sequence is 13 residues long. The CDR3 spells CATSAHENTEAFF. CDR3 DNA: TGTGCCACCAGCGCGCATGAGAACACTGAAGCTTTCTTT.

CDR3 protein: CASSSSDSSYEQYF. The CDR3 DNA reads as TGTGCCAGCAGCTCCTCGGACAGCTCCTACGAGCAGTACTTC. The rearrangement links TRBV7-6 to TRBJ2-7; the D gene is possibly TRBD1 (6 bases). Looked up from germline, CDR1 is SGHVS and CDR2 is FNYEAQ. The length of the CDR3 is 14 residues. Trimming cost V 4 bases and J 0 bases, with 10 bases left between them.

In DNA, the CDR3 is TGTGCCTGGGGTACGAACAGCTGGTTTGGGCAGTTCTTC. This gives the protein CAWGTNSWFGQFF. This chain links TRBV30 with TRBJ2-1; D remains ambiguous. The germline V gene encodes CDR1 GTSNPN and CDR2 SVGIG (reference sequence). The CDR3 is 13 residues long. Trimming stripped 5 bases from V and 12 bases from J, with 20 bases between.

V gene TRBV4-1 combines with J gene TRBJ1-2, with a possible D match to TRBD1 (6 bases). Germline loops: CDR1 MGHRA, CDR2 YSYEKL. Trimming took 1 base from V and 8 from J, leaving 17 bases between them. The CDR3 covers 15 residues. The CDR3 is CASSQGDRWIGGYTF. The DNA for the CDR3 is TGCGCCAGCAGCCAAGGAGACAGGTGGATAGGGGGCTACACCTTC.

The chain is built from TRBV28 and TRBJ2-5; the match to TRBD2 covers 9 bases. The CDR3 extends over 16 amino acids. Germline V gene lookup returns CDR1 MDHEN and CDR2 SYDVKM. V gave up 5 bases and J gave up 5 bases; unmatched junction bases: 12. The CDR3 protein is CASSAVIAGVGETQYF. DNA of the CDR3: TGTGCCAGCAGTGCCGTTATAGCGGGAGTAGGGGAGACCCAGTACTTC.

The chain has TRBV5-7 and TRBJ2-7; D possibly corresponds to TRBD1 (6 bases). TRBV5-7 is placed among ORFs of uncertain function. The CDR3 runs 17 residues. V gave up 0 bases and J gave up 0 bases, with 16 bases separating them. The CDR3 coding sequence is TGTGCCAGCAGCTTGGTTGGCAGTTGGACAGCCTCCTACGAGCAGTACTTC. Protein sequence: CASSLVGSWTASYEQYF.

V and J are TRBV27 and TRBJ2-7, with D possibly being TRBD1 (6 bases). The CDR3 covers 14 residues. Trimming stripped 3 bases from V and 3 bases from J, with 12 bases between. The germline V gene encodes CDR1 MNHEY and CDR2 SMNVEV (reference sequence). CDR3 region: CASSLTGLLYEQYF. DNA for the CDR3: TGTGCCAGCAGTTTGACAGGTCTCCTCTACGAGCAGTACTTC.

The sample holds one count of this clone. The chain couples TRBV19 to TRBJ1-6, with TRBD1 matching 7 bases. This CDR3 spans 16 amino acids. CDR1 is LNHDA, CDR2 SQIVND, per germline (reference sequence). The junction had 8 bases not matched to a gene; V was cut back by 3 bases and J by 6 bases. In nucleotides, the CDR3 is TGTGCCAGTAGTATTTACTGGCAGGGGGGTAATTCACCCCTCCACTTT. It translates to CASSIYWQGGNSPLHF.

This sequence joins TRBV10-3 and TRBJ2-2, with D uncertain. The germline gives CDR1 ENHRY, CDR2 SYGVKD. The V end lost 5 bases, the J end lost 2 bases, and 6 bases lay between the germline ends. This CDR3 has 13 residues. This CDR3 is CAISPTNTGELFF. CDR3 nucleotide sequence: TGTGCCATCAGTCCCACTAACACCGGGGAGCTGTTTTTT.

The chain's CDR3 is CASSAQTGFRNSPLHF. The CDR3 DNA is TGTGCCAGCAGCGCGCAGACAGGGTTTAGAAATTCACCCCTCCACTTT. The rearrangement joins TRBV14 to TRBJ1-6; 7 bases agree with TRBD1. Germline V gene lookup returns CDR1 SGHDN and CDR2 FVKESK. CDR3 length equals 16 residues. V was pared by 5 bases and J by 7 bases, with 11 bases of the junction left unmatched.

This rearrangement joins TRBV11-2 to TRBJ2-3; D gene uncertain. Between the trimmed V and J ends, which lost 3 bases and 1 base, there was a span of 11 bases. The germline gives CDR1 SGHAT, CDR2 FQNNGV. This CDR3 is 15 amino acids long. CDR3 residues: CASSFKWARTDTQYF. CDR3 coding DNA: TGTGCCAGCAGCTTTAAGTGGGCTCGCACAGATACGCAGTATTTT.

The genes are TRBV5-4 and TRBJ2-3, with 8 bases matching TRBD1. CDR1 SGHNT and CDR2 YYREEE come from the germline V gene (reference sequence). CDR3 length: 16 residues. Trimming at V came to 3 bases and at J to 2 bases, leaving 8 bases not matched to a gene. The CDR3 DNA sequence: TGTGCCAGCAGCTACTTGACAGGGGCCTACACAGATACGCAGTATTTT. Translated, it gives CASSYLTGAYTDTQYF.

This clone was seen just once. No conserved phenylalanine or tryptophan is present at the end of the CDR3, so a read error is the likely explanation. No DNA is shown, since the ends of the CDR3 on it are uncertain; the CDR3 is the one TCRdb lists. This sequence joins TRBV12-2 and TRBJ1-2; TRBD1, the table's D call, lacks a check against the DNA. TRBV12-2 is tagged as a pseudogene. The CDR3 numbers 12 amino acids, ends counted. This CDR3 reads CASRLHRDTRGL.

The chain is built from TRBV13 and TRBJ1-2, with a possible D match to TRBD1 (5 bases). There are 14 residues in the CDR3. The V and J ends lost 3 bases and 5 bases respectively, with 13 bases between them. Per the germline V gene, CDR1 is PRHDT and CDR2 is FYEKMQ (reference sequence). CDR3 nucleotides: TGTGCCAGCAGCTTCCAGGGTTCGGATTATGGCTACACCTTC. Encoded protein: CASSFQGSDYGYTF.

Comments on this clone: The germline gene is not matched at one end of the junction; a read error may be the cause. This chain uses TRBV23-1 with TRBJ1-1; no clear D gene. TRBV23-1 counts as an open reading frame of uncertain function. The CDR3 is made up of 17 amino acids. As DNA, the CDR3 is TGCGCCAGCAGTCACCCACAATCCCCGGGGTTGAAGACTGAAGCTTTCTTT. Its protein is CASSHPQSPGLKTEAFF.

The rearrangement joins TRBV7-2 to TRBJ2-5; 9 bases are a match to TRBD2. The CDR3 loop spans 16 amino acids. Germline loops: CDR1 SGHTA, CDR2 FQGNSA. V trimming: 6 bases; J trimming: 1 base; junction bases outside the gene matches: 9. This chain's CDR3 is CASRSGLAGPQETQYF. CDR3 nucleotide sequence: TGTGCCAGCAGGAGTGGTCTAGCGGGGCCCCAAGAGACCCAGTACTTC.

This clone showed up just once. J is TRBJ2-5 and V is TRBV19, with a tentative D call TRBD1 (6 bases). The CDR3 consists of 13 residues. Trimming cost V 3 bases and J 4 bases, with 9 bases left between them. Germline CDR1 reads LNHDA; CDR2 reads SQIVND (reference sequence). CDR3 nucleotides: TGTGCCAGTAGTATCAGGGGCGGAGAGACCCAGTACTTC. Translated, it gives CASSIRGGETQYF.

The CDR3 nucleotides are TGTGCCAGCAGTTTAAGCTCGGCGGGAGCAGATACGCAGTATTTT. It specifies CASSLSSAGADTQYF. V and J are TRBV6-1 and TRBJ2-3; 7 bases fit TRBD2. This CDR3 is 15 amino acids long. Germline lookup yields CDR1 MNHNS and CDR2 SASEGT. V was pared by 5 bases and J by 4 bases, with 9 bases of the junction left unmatched.

The chain joins TRBV19 to TRBJ2-7, with a possible D match to TRBD1 (6 bases). The CDR3 is made up of 12 amino acids. Germline lookup yields CDR1 LNHDA and CDR2 SQIVND (reference sequence). The V and J ends lost 5 bases and 5 bases respectively, with 10 bases between them. This chain's CDR3 is CASSAGVHEQYF. As DNA, the CDR3 is TGTGCCAGTAGTGCAGGGGTCCACGAGCAGTACTTC. Using reference TRBV19 and TRBJ2-7 for the parts outside the CDR3, the full variable domain is DGGITQSPKYLFRKEGQNVTLSCEQNLNHDAMYWYRQDPGQGLRLIYYSQIVNDFQKGDIAEGYSVSREKKESFPLTVTSAQKNPTAFYLCASSAGVHEQYFGPGTRLTVT.

V is TRBV7-9 and J is TRBJ1-5; no clear D gene. Trimming took 1 base from V and 1 from J, leaving 11 bases between them. The CDR3 runs 16 residues. Germline loops: CDR1 SEHNR, CDR2 FQNEAQ (reference sequence). CDR3 sequence reads: CASSLVEGGSNQPQHF. DNA of the CDR3: TGTGCCAGCAGCTTAGTGGAGGGTGGAAGCAATCAGCCCCAGCATTTT. The full variable domain, with the rest looked up from reference TRBV7-9 and TRBJ1-5, is DTGVSQNPRHKITKRGQNVTFRCDPISEHNRLYWYRQTLGQGPEFLTYFQNEAQLEKSRLLSDRFSAERPKGSFSTLEIQRTEQGDSAMYLCASSLVEGGSNQPQHFGDGTRLSIL.

The chain has TRBV30 and TRBJ2-5, with D tentatively TRBD2 (7 bases). This CDR3 comprises 15 residues. Looked up from germline, CDR1 is GTSNPN and CDR2 is SVGIG (reference sequence). Trimming removed 5 bases from V and 5 bases from J, with 21 bases in between. CDR3 loop: CAWDRFAGDLETQYF. The DNA for the CDR3 is TGTGCCTGGGACAGGTTTGCGGGAGATCTTGAGACCCAGTACTTC.

The genes are TRBV27 and TRBJ2-7; TRBD2 agrees at 7 bases. Losses at the gene ends were 6 bases for V and 3 bases for J; bases not matched to a gene: 8. The CDR3 runs to 14 residues. Looked up from germline, CDR1 is MNHEY and CDR2 is SMNVEV (reference sequence). The CDR3 spells CASSPGGGSYEQYF. As DNA, the CDR3 is TGTGCCAGCAGCCCGGGAGGCGGGAGCTACGAGCAGTACTTC.

The chain has TRBV27 and TRBJ1-6, with 10 nucleotides matching TRBD1. Germline V gene sequence: CDR1 MNHEY, CDR2 SMNVEV (reference sequence). The CDR3 runs to 13 residues. V lost 3 bases and J lost 14; bases outside the gene matches: 4. CDR3 sequence: CASSFDRGHTLHF. The CDR3 DNA reads TGTGCCAGCAGTTTCGACAGGGGGCACACCCTCCACTTT.

This rearrangement joins TRBV25-1 to TRBJ2-5, with D possibly being TRBD1 (7 bases). Germline CDR1 is MGHDK and CDR2 is SYGVNS. V gave up 7 bases and J gave up 5 bases, with 23 bases separating them. CDR3 length: 16 amino acids. The CDR3, as DNA: TGTGCCAGCACCAAGACGACAGGGACTTTGGGGGAGACCCAGTACTTC. Its protein is CASTKTTGTLGETQYF.

V gene TRBV28 combines with J gene TRBJ1-5, with unresolved D. Germline V lookup: CDR1 MDHEN, CDR2 SYDVKM. The V gene lost 7 bases and the J gene lost 4 bases, with 8 bases spanning the gap. This CDR3 is built from 12 residues. This chain's CDR3 is CASKLLNQPQHF. CDR3 nucleotide sequence: TGTGCCAGCAAACTTCTTAATCAGCCCCAGCATTTT.